These 3 T cell receptor beta chains originate from one sample sequenced in a study of blood T cells in healthy people across ages. With a J-beta primer mix and a sample-barcoded 5' primer, a second PCR ran about 7 to 12 cycles. TCRdb re-derived calls from the 5' RACE reads in MiXCR, one entry per CDR3 protein. Here the sample spans roughly 900,000 distinct CDR3 sequences, about 48% being singletons. The sequenced material came from blood. The receptor source for this set is a man younger than 40 in good health.

This clonotype was counted a few times. J is TRBJ1-2 and V is TRBV5-1; unclear D gene. The V gene's germline CDR1 is SGHRS and CDR2 YFSETQ. Deletions cut 4 bases from V and 5 bases from J, with 15 bases between. This CDR3 has 14 amino acids. For the CDR3, the DNA is TGCGCCAGCAGCCCGTCGACCGTCACGTATGGCTACACCTTC. Translated: CASSPSTVTYGYTF.

The V and J genes are TRBV21-1 and TRBJ2-3. TRBV21-1 is marked as a pseudogene. The CDR3 loop spans 13 amino acids. CDR3 coding DNA: TGTGCCAGCCTGGCTTTACGCACAGATACGCAGTATTTT. The encoded protein is CASLALRTDTQYF.

The chain joins TRBV10-3 to TRBJ1-5; no clear D gene. Trimming stripped 6 bases from V and 5 bases from J, with 8 bases between. Germline V gene lookup returns CDR1 ENHRY and CDR2 SYGVKD. CDR3 length: 12 residues. The CDR3, as DNA: TGTGCCATCAGGGACGGGGATCAGCCCCAGCATTTT. It yields the protein CAIRDGDQPQHF.